This entry is about one TCR beta chain. Its antigen is still unknown. Random hexamers were used to reverse transcribe roughly 0.45 to 1 ug of RNA. Multiplex immunoSEQ PCR targeted 54 Vbeta and 13 Jbeta TCR beta segments. TCRdb called the immunoSEQ multiplex PCR reads again in MiXCR, with one record for every CDR3 protein. The top ten hold 0.41% of the sample, which has 70,000 to 100,000 distinct CDR3 sequences, approximately 96% seen once. Isolation of CD8+ and CD4+ T cells was performed negatively, whereas enrichment of TEMRA cells was done by FACS. This specimen belongs to a study of CD8 T cells in Susac syndrome. Study-wide points: Susac-specific public clones found in total CD8+ repertoires numbered 15 to 20, and those in CD8+ TEMRA repertoires numbered five.

Germline CDR1 KGHSY, CDR2 FQNENV. The V and J ends lost 1 base and 13 bases respectively, with 8 bases between them. The CDR3 covers 11 residues. This sequence joins TRBV16 and TRBJ2-1; D gene ambiguous. This receptor was obtained from a human donor with Susac syndrome. The material sequenced was CD8+ T cells from PBMCs. DNA for the CDR3: TGTGCCAGCAGCCAATACCCAGCTCAGTTCTTC. Translation gives CASSQYPAQFF.